Listed below are T cell receptor beta chains from one sample, sequenced in a study of PD-1 blockade in classical Hodgkin lymphoma. The method was immunoSEQ multiplex PCR; TCRdb's version includes in-frame clones alone and lacks a portion of them. The sample carries tens of thousands of clones, more than 85% recorded once. Material: CD4+ T cells from blood, obtained before the fourth cycle of nivolumab. These receptors came from a human donor with classical Hodgkin lymphoma. Both conserved end residues are part of each CDR3. The D gene is left open where the match is weak. Clone size is stated in some rows and not others, as once, few, many or a class when expanded.

D gene: -; clone size: -; J gene: TRBJ1-2; V gene: TRBV30; CDR3 protein: CAWSTIGPYYGYTF; CDR3 DNA: TGTGCCTGGAGTACCATAGGGCCTTACTATGGCTACACCTTC
D gene: TRBD1; clone size: -; J gene: TRBJ2-7; V gene: TRBV28; CDR3 protein: CASSLNPLGQGPPYEQYF; CDR3 DNA: TGTGCCAGCAGTTTAAACCCCTTGGGACAGGGGCCCCCCTACGAGCAGTACTTC
D gene: -; clone size: -; J gene: TRBJ2-3; V gene: TRBV6-1; CDR3 protein: CASSEAPLTRSTDTQYF; CDR3 DNA: TGTGCCAGCAGTGAAGCGCCACTAACCAGAAGCACAGATACGCAGTATTTT
D gene: -; clone size: -; J gene: TRBJ2-7; V gene: TRBV6-5; CDR3 protein: CASSRGGAYEQYF; CDR3 DNA: TGTGCCAGCAGTCGTGGCGGAGCCTACGAGCAGTACTTC
D gene: -; clone size: -; J gene: TRBJ2-2; V gene: TRBV12-5; CDR3 protein: CAGSSGELFF; CDR3 DNA: TGTGCTGGTTCATCTGGGGAGCTGTTTTTT
D gene: -; clone size: once; J gene: TRBJ2-1; V gene: TRBV7-8; CDR3 protein: CASSSVSLPPYNEQFF; CDR3 DNA: TGTGCCAGCAGCTCGGTGTCGCTCCCCCCCTACAATGAGCAGTTCTTC
D gene: -; clone size: once; J gene: TRBJ2-1; V gene: TRBV5-4; CDR3 protein: CASSLLRDSEQFF; CDR3 DNA: TGTGCCAGCAGCTTGTTGAGGGATTCGGAGCAGTTCTTC
D gene: -; clone size: -; J gene: TRBJ2-3; V gene: TRBV11-3; CDR3 protein: CASSGNTDTQYF; CDR3 DNA: TGTGCCAGCTCCGGAAACACAGATACGCAGTATTTT
D gene: TRBD2; clone size: -; J gene: TRBJ2-3; V gene: TRBV30; CDR3 protein: CAWGHVAGGTFGTQYF; CDR3 DNA: TGTGCCTGGGGACATGTAGCGGGAGGGACCTTCGGTACGCAGTATTTT
D gene: -; clone size: -; J gene: TRBJ2-5; V gene: TRBV2; CDR3 protein: CASSLPRFLQETQYF; CDR3 DNA: TGTGCCAGCAGTTTACCCCGGTTTTTGCAAGAGACCCAGTACTTC
D gene: -; clone size: -; J gene: TRBJ1-5; V gene: TRBV27; CDR3 protein: CASSSAARSDSNQPQHF; CDR3 DNA: TGTGCCAGCAGTTCCGCGGCCCGGTCGGATAGCAATCAGCCCCAGCATTTT
D gene: -; clone size: -; J gene: TRBJ1-5; V gene: TRBV28; CDR3 protein: CASSAGWGFLGNQPQHF; CDR3 DNA: TGTGCCAGCAGCGCTGGGTGGGGGTTCTTGGGCAATCAGCCCCAGCATTTT
D gene: -; clone size: -; J gene: TRBJ2-7; V gene: TRBV28; CDR3 protein: CASSLGGQQYF; CDR3 DNA: TGTGCCAGCAGTTTAGGGGGACAGCAGTACTTC
D gene: TRBD2; clone size: -; J gene: TRBJ2-7; V gene: TRBV28; CDR3 protein: CASSLFPSGSYEQYF; CDR3 DNA: TGTGCCAGCAGTTTATTTCCTAGCGGGAGTTACGAGCAGTACTTC